Following are 15 T cell receptor beta chains from one sample sequenced in a study of blood T cell repertoires in COVID-19. The method was immunoSEQ multiplex PCR; TCRdb's version includes in-frame clones alone and lacks a portion of them. Of 270,000 or so clones listed, roughly 90% are singletons. The sample was peripheral blood. The source is a man aged 40-50 years with acute or convalescent COVID-19.

The J gene is TRBJ1-5, the V gene TRBV30; a possible D gene is TRBD1 (6 bases). This CDR3 contains 13 residues. The germline V and J ends were trimmed by 3 bases and 6 bases, with 12 bases remaining between them. Looked up from germline, CDR1 is GTSNPN and CDR2 is SVGIG (reference sequence). CDR3 sequence reads: CAWRAGDGQPQHF. DNA for the CDR3: TGTGCCTGGAGAGCAGGGGACGGTCAGCCCCAGCATTTT.

The chain has TRBV12-5 and TRBJ2-1; 15 bases fit TRBD2. The junction had 5 bases not matched to a gene; V was cut back by 6 bases and J by 2 bases. This CDR3 spans 17 amino acids. The V gene's germline CDR1 is LGHNT and CDR2 FRNRAP. The CDR3 DNA sequence: TGTGCTAGTGGGGGACTAGCGGGGGGACAAACCTACAATGAGCAGTTCTTC. Protein: CASGGLAGGQTYNEQFF.

This sequence joins TRBV2 and TRBJ2-7, with TRBD2 matching 13 bases. The CDR3 covers 14 residues. The ends lost 6 bases at V and 4 bases at J; junction bases unmatched: 3. Germline loops: CDR1 SNHLY, CDR2 FYNNEI. Written as DNA, the CDR3 is TGTGCCAGCAGAACTAGCGGGGGGGCTTACGAGCAGTACTTC. The encoded protein is CASRTSGGAYEQYF.

CDR3 residues: CASSTDPYSYNEQFF. As DNA, the CDR3 is TGTGCCAGCAGCACAGACCCGTACTCCTACAATGAGCAGTTCTTC. The chain carries TRBV6-5 and TRBJ2-1, with D hard to call. The CDR3 covers 15 residues. The V and J ends lost 6 bases and 0 bases respectively, with 12 bases between them. The germline gives CDR1 MNHEY, CDR2 SVGAGI.

V gene TRBV24-1 combines with J gene TRBJ2-1, with TRBD1 identical over 10 bases. This CDR3 is 15 amino acids long. Trimming cost V 9 bases and J 5 bases; bases outside gene matches: 9. Germline V lookup: CDR1 KGHDR, CDR2 SFDVKD. DNA for the CDR3: TGTGCCACCCCGTCGAAGGGACAGGGGAACAATGAGCAGTTCTTC. Residues: CATPSKGQGNNEQFF.

The V call is TRBV6-1, the J call TRBJ2-7; tentative D call: TRBD2 (5 bases). The CDR3 contains 15 residues. Per germline, CDR1 MNHNS and CDR2 SASEGT. The V and J ends lost 3 bases and 2 bases respectively, with 14 bases between them. This CDR3 is CASSDPGGETYEQYF. CDR3 DNA: TGTGCCAGCAGTGACCCCGGTGGGGAGACCTACGAGCAGTACTTC.

CDR3 sequence reads: CASSRGQDYEQYF. CDR3 DNA: TGTGCCAGCAGCCGAGGACAGGACTACGAGCAGTACTTC. The J gene is TRBJ2-7, the V gene TRBV12-3 or TRBV12-4; 7 positions match TRBD1. J was trimmed by 3 bases and V by 6 bases; bases with no gene match: 5. The CDR3 loop spans 13 amino acids.

The V call is TRBV27, the J call TRBJ2-1; a weak D match, TRBD2 (6 bases). The CDR3 runs to 14 residues. Per the germline V gene, CDR1 is MNHEY and CDR2 is SMNVEV (reference sequence). Between the trimmed V and J ends, which lost 5 bases and 10 bases, there was a span of 18 bases. DNA for the CDR3: TGTGCCAGCAGTCCCCTGGGGGGAACAAGGGAGCAGTTCTTC. It encodes CASSPLGGTREQFF.

This chain connects TRBV10-3 to TRBJ2-5; 9 bases fit TRBD1. Germline V gene sequence: CDR1 ENHRY, CDR2 SYGVKD. V was clipped by 2 bases and J by 4 bases; unmatched bases: 5. The CDR3 spans 15 residues. CDR3 residues: CAISEIQGAGETQYF. The CDR3 DNA follows: TGTGCCATCAGTGAGATACAGGGGGCAGGAGAGACCCAGTACTTC.

V is TRBV10-3 and J is TRBJ1-6, with unresolved D. There are 12 residues in the CDR3. In germline, CDR1 is ENHRY, CDR2 SYGVKD. Trimming took 3 bases from V and 10 from J, leaving 7 bases between them. CDR3 in amino acids: CAISEAGSPLHF. In nucleotides, the CDR3 is TGTGCCATCAGTGAAGCGGGGTCACCCCTCCACTTT.

CDR3 region: CASSLGLSSYNEQFF. The CDR3 coding sequence is TGTGCCAGCAGCTTAGGACTGAGCTCCTACAATGAGCAGTTCTTC. The chain carries TRBV13 and TRBJ2-1, with D unresolved. Per germline, CDR1 PRHDT and CDR2 FYEKMQ (reference sequence). V gave up 0 bases and J gave up 0 bases, with 6 bases separating them. The CDR3 runs to 15 residues.

Comments on this clone: The sample carries other DNA sequences with the same CDR3. The chain joins TRBV12-3 or TRBV12-4 to TRBJ1-1, with unresolved D. The germline V and J ends were trimmed by 5 bases and 4 bases, with 8 bases remaining between them. The CDR3 has 12 amino acids. The CDR3 is CASSLQVTEAFF. The CDR3 region has the DNA TGTGCCAGCAGTCTTCAGGTCACTGAAGCTTTCTTT.

This clone occurred a few times. V is TRBV4-1 and J is TRBJ1-6; possibly TRBD1 for D (6 bases). The V gene's germline CDR1 is MGHRA and CDR2 YSYEKL. Trimming removed 0 bases at V and 11 bases at J, with 11 bases between. The CDR3 is 14 residues long. CDR3 coding DNA: TGCGCCAGCAGCCAAGATTCGGACAGTCCACCCCTCCACTTT. Translating it yields CASSQDSDSPPLHF.

This clone has a handful of counts. The rearrangement joins TRBV7-2 to TRBJ1-5; TRBD1 is a possible D gene (6 bases). V gave up 5 bases and J gave up 5 bases, with 19 bases separating them. The CDR3 loop spans 16 amino acids. CDR1 and CDR2 from the germline V gene are SGHTA and FQGNSA. The CDR3 coding sequence is TGTGCCAGCAGCCCCAGGGGCAGGGCAGGTCATCAGCCCCAGCATTTT. Its translation is CASSPRGRAGHQPQHF.

This clone was detected only once. J is TRBJ1-2 and V is TRBV7-9, with D maybe TRBD1 (5 bases). Germline-derived CDR1 and CDR2 are SEHNR and FQNEAQ (reference sequence). V lost 2 bases and J lost 8, with 15 bases in between. This CDR3 is 14 amino acids long. This chain's CDR3 is CASSLTQATFGYTF. Written as DNA, the CDR3 is TGTGCCAGCAGCTTAACACAGGCTACCTTCGGCTACACCTTC.